A selection of T cell receptor beta chains follows, all from one sample in a study of vaccination and CD4 T cells after COVID-19. Antigens for these TCRs are unknown. TCRdb ran MiXCR on the PCR reads and lists one entry per CDR3 protein. The sample has roughly 14,000 distinct CDR3 sequences, around half seen once; the top ten hold over 9.5%. This specimen was CD4+ T cells from blood, cultured in vitro, taken before SARS-CoV-2 vaccination. These receptors all stem from a human donor who had recovered from COVID-19. Both conserved end residues are part of each CDR3. D genes are given only for firm matches. Rows give clone size only sometimes, using once, few, many, or a class for an expanded clone.

>once|TRBD1|TRBV6-2/TRBV6-3|TRBJ1-2
TGTGCCAGCAGCGGTGACAGGGTTTTTGGCTACACCTTC
CASSGDRVFGYTF
>few|TRBD1|TRBV15|TRBJ1-1
TGTGCCACCAGCAGGGGGGGGGGGACAGGGGGCACTGAAGCTTTCTTT
CATSRGGGTGGTEAFF
>.|.|TRBV7-2|TRBJ2-7
TGTGCCAGCAGCCGGGACGGAGGCTCCTACGAGCAGTACTTC
CASSRDGGSYEQYF
>few|.|TRBV19|TRBJ1-5
TGTGCCAGTACCCTGGGGGTGAGTCAGCCCCAGCATTTT
CASTLGVSQPQHF
>.|TRBD1|TRBV25-1|TRBJ1-3
TGTGCCAGCAGTGACCCAGGGGGCTCTGGAAACACCATATATTTT
CASSDPGGSGNTIYF
>.|TRBD1|TRBV27|TRBJ1-2
TGTGCCAGCAGTTCCCTGGGACAGGGGGCGCGTAAGAAGTCCGGCTACACCTTC
CASSSLGQGARKKSGYTF
>few|TRBD2|TRBV7-2|TRBJ2-7
TGTGCCAGCAGCTCAGGACTAGCGGGGGGCCAAGAGCAGTACTTC
CASSSGLAGGQEQYF
>few|TRBD2|TRBV7-2|TRBJ2-5
TGTGCCAGCACCTTAGCGGGGGGCGGAGAGACCCAGTACTTC
CASTLAGGGETQYF
>.|TRBD2|TRBV20-1|TRBJ2-1
TGCAGTGCTAGAGATGGCGGGAGGCGCGAGCAGTTCTTC
CSARDGGRREQFF
>few|TRBD1|TRBV12-3/TRBV12-4|TRBJ1-6
TGTGCCAGCAGTTTAGGCCAGGGGGGTTCACCCCTCCACTTT
CASSLGQGGSPLHF
>few|.|TRBV19|TRBJ1-5
TGTGCCAGTAGTATTCGTCCCAGTGGGCGAAATCAGCCCCAGCATTTT
CASSIRPSGRNQPQHF
>.|.|TRBV7-9|TRBJ1-1
TGTGCCAGCAGCTTAGAAGGGGATGAAGCTTTCTTT
CASSLEGDEAFF
>.|.|TRBV18|TRBJ2-5
TGTGCCAGCTCACAGGGTGAGACCCAGTACTTC
CASSQGETQYF
>.|.|TRBV6-1|TRBJ2-7
TGTGCCAGCAGACGCCCGGGACATGGGGCCTACGAGCAGTACTTC
CASRRPGHGAYEQYF
>medium-sized|.|TRBV6-1|TRBJ1-1
TGTGCCAGCAGGCGGACCCTGACTGTAGATAACACTGAAGCTTTCTTT
CASRRTLTVDNTEAFF
>.|TRBD2|TRBV18|TRBJ2-5
TGTGCCAGCTCACCAAGGACTAGCCTAGAGACCCAGTACTTC
CASSPRTSLETQYF
>.|TRBD1|TRBV6-5|TRBJ2-7
TGTGCCAGCAGTTTCCTGGACAGGGACTACGAGCAGTACTTC
CASSFLDRDYEQYF
>.|.|TRBV2|TRBJ2-7
TGTGCCAGCAGGGACATTCCCTACGAGCAGTACTTC
CASRDIPYEQYF
>once|TRBD1|TRBV6-5|TRBJ2-7
TGTGCCAGCAGTTTAAACAGGGGCAGCTACGAGCAGTACTTC
CASSLNRGSYEQYF
>.|.|TRBV19|TRBJ1-1
TGTGCCAGTAGTACGCCATTAGGCACTGAAGCTTTCTTT
CASSTPLGTEAFF
>few|.|TRBV20-1|TRBJ2-5
TGCAGCCCGATGGGACTCGTCCAAGAGACCCAGTACTTC
CSPMGLVQETQYF
>.|TRBD1|TRBV25-1|TRBJ1-2
TGTGCCAGCAGTGAATATCCCCTGCGACAGGGCTACTATGGCTACACCTTC
CASSEYPLRQGYYGYTF
>.|.|TRBV11-1|TRBJ2-1
TGTGCCAGCAGCGTACCGGGACTGATCTACAATGAGCAGTTCTTC
CASSVPGLIYNEQFF
>few|.|TRBV20-1|TRBJ2-5
TGCAGTGCTAGAGGGGCACTGAGAGAGACCCAGTACTTC
CSARGALRETQYF
>few|.|TRBV7-9|TRBJ1-2
TGTGCCAGCAGCTTACAAGGGGAGTTAGACACCTTC
CASSLQGELDTF
>.|TRBD1|TRBV11-1|TRBJ2-7
TGTGCCAGCAGCTTACGACAGGGGATAGGCGAGCAGTACTTC
CASSLRQGIGEQYF
>.|.|TRBV20-1|TRBJ1-3
TGCAGTGCCCTCGAGGGTTCGGGGGGTCCTGGAAACACCATATATTTT
CSALEGSGGPGNTIYF
>few|.|TRBV30|TRBJ1-1
TGTGCCTACGGGGGGGGCACTGGGGACACTGAAGCTTTCTTT
CAYGGGTGDTEAFF
>.|TRBD1|TRBV19|TRBJ2-2
TGTGCCAGTATGGGCGGGACAGGGCACACCGGGGAGCTGTTTTTT
CASMGGTGHTGELFF
>.|.|TRBV28|TRBJ1-1
TGTGCCAGCAGTTCAGGGGTAGGAGGGACTATGAACACTGAAGCTTTCTTT
CASSSGVGGTMNTEAFF
>.|.|TRBV20-1|TRBJ2-5
TGCAGTGCTAGTGAGAGACGGGAGACCCAGTACTTC
CSASERRETQYF
>.|.|TRBV21-1|TRBJ2-2
TGTGCCAGCAGCAAATGGACAGCAAACACCGGGGAGCTGTTTTTT
CASSKWTANTGELFF
>.|TRBD2|TRBV27|TRBJ2-7
TGTGCCACCCCGGTGACCGGGAGGCCCCCCTACGAGCAGTACTTC
CATPVTGRPPYEQYF
>.|.|TRBV29-1|TRBJ1-3
TGCAGCGGGACCTCTGGAAACACCATATATTTT
CSGTSGNTIYF
>few|.|TRBV11-3|TRBJ2-3
TGTGCCAGCAGCTTAGGATCAGGGGTGGTAGATACGCAGTATTTT
CASSLGSGVVDTQYF
>few|TRBD1|TRBV20-1|TRBJ2-5
TGCAGTGCTACTCCCGGGACAGAAGAGACCCAGTACTTC
CSATPGTEETQYF
>.|.|TRBV7-2|TRBJ2-6
TGTGCCAGCAGCTTAGACGGCTCTGGGGCCAACGTCCTGACTTTC
CASSLDGSGANVLTF
>few|TRBD1|TRBV6-1|TRBJ1-2
TGTGCCAGCAGTCCAGGACAGGGCAGCTATGGCTACACCTTC
CASSPGQGSYGYTF
>.|.|TRBV21-1|TRBJ2-7
TGTGCCAGCAGCAAAGCGGAAGCCTTGGTGAGCTCCTACGAGCAGTACTTC
CASSKAEALVSSYEQYF
>.|.|TRBV7-9|TRBJ2-5
TGTGCCAGTGGGGCGAGGGCAGCGGAGACCCAGTACTTC
CASGARAAETQYF
>.|.|TRBV7-2|TRBJ2-5
TGTGCCAGCGGACAGGGCGGGAGCGGAGGGACCCAGTACTTC
CASGQGGSGGTQYF